This T cell receptor beta chain originates from a study of OX40 agonist ivuxolimab in advanced cancers. About the research overall: Allowance was made for prior anti-PD-1, anti-PD-L1 or anti-CTLA-4 therapy, and roughly 39% had some.

Germline assignment: CDR1 KGHSH and CDR2 LQKENI. J was trimmed by 2 bases and V by 1 base; bases with no gene match: 13. The CDR3 totals 18 residues. Broader study findings: At doses 0.1 to 3.0 mg/kg, CD4+ and CD8+ clones expanded.

Assay: immunoSEQ multiplex PCR; the TCRdb copy retains only in-frame clones and omits some. This sample has about 75,000 clones, with roughly nine tenths found just once. Regarding this clone: The antigen remains undetermined.

The chain links TRBV18 to TRBJ1-1; 7 bases fit TRBD1. The sequenced sample was CD4+ or CD8+ T cells sorted from blood, obtained in a trial of the OX40 agonist ivuxolimab. The TCR was taken from an adult with an advanced solid tumor such as melanoma, head and neck, liver or kidney cancer. The CDR3 region is CASSPRQSQGGGNTEAFF. The CDR3 DNA follows: TGTGCCAGCTCACCACGTCAGTCGCAGGGGGGTGGTAACACTGAAGCTTTCTTT.